The clone carrying this T cell receptor beta chain was detected a few times. Arm-PCR of CDR3 regions and iRepertoire HTBI primers were the basis on which TCR beta libraries were built. Each CDR3 protein gets one entry after TCRdb re-called the multiplex PCR reads with MiXCR. Of around 360,000 distinct CDR3 sequences in the sample, under 20% were seen once. The sample is drawn from a study of regulatory T cells in long-lasting Graves disease. About the study: Graves' patients diagnosed newly had used antithyroid drugs under 3 months.

Specified time point: newly diagnosed GD, antithyroid drugs for less than 3 months. Isolated PBMC RNA provided the starting material for the TCR library. Patients of an endocrinology department in Xi'an, China, were included. Per the germline V gene, CDR1 is LNHDA and CDR2 is SQIVND (reference sequence). With V trimmed by 6 bases and J by 7 bases, 9 bases remained unmatched. The CDR3 extends over 14 amino acids. These sequences were also reported in another study, on T cells in Graves' hyperthyroidism and ophthalmopathy.

Sequenced material: peripheral blood mononuclear cells (PBMCs), taken at new diagnosis, from a patient treated with antithyroid drugs. This sequence was found in a woman younger than 35 with Graves disease. The rearrangement uses TRBV19 and TRBJ1-2, with 9 nucleotides matching TRBD1. The CDR3 DNA reads as TGTGCCAGTAGAAGGGGACAGGGTCTGATTGGCTACACCTTC. Protein product: CASRRGQGLIGYTF.